Presented here are 24 T cell receptor beta chains from one specimen sequenced in a study of beta chain features in type 1 diabetes. The isolated RNA, all of it, was reverse transcribed, so expressed TCRB transcripts were what got sequenced. TCRdb keeps only in-frame clones here, not all; method: immunoSEQ multiplex PCR. Of under 500,000 clones listed, approximately 28% were seen once; the top ten hold 0.05% to 0.065%. The sample was naive CD4+ T cells from blood. The receptors shown here come from a man younger than 35 in good health.

V gene TRBV29-1 combines with J gene TRBJ2-1; no firm D call. V lost 6 bases to trimming and J lost 4 bases, with 13 bases between them. The CDR3 is 13 amino acids. The germline V gene encodes CDR1 SQVTM and CDR2 ANQGSEA. The DNA of the CDR3 is TGCAGCGTCTCAGGTGGCCCATACAATGAGCAGTTCTTC. Its protein product is CSVSGGPYNEQFF.

In its sample, this clone was seen a few times. The chain has TRBV11-1 and TRBJ2-3; D perhaps matches TRBD1 (5 bases). The CDR3 spans 16 residues. The germline CDR1 and CDR2 sequences are SGHAT and FQDESV (reference sequence). V was shortened by 1 base and J by 6 bases, with 17 bases between the two germline ends. CDR3 region: CASSLDAGRFGDTQYF. The DNA for the CDR3 is TGTGCCAGCAGCTTAGACGCAGGGCGGTTCGGCGATACGCAGTATTTT. The full variable domain, completed using reference TRBV11-1 and TRBJ2-3, is EAEVAQSPRYKITEKSQAVAFWCDPISGHATLYWYRQILGQGPELLVQFQDESVVDDSQLPKDRFSAERLKGVDSTLKIQPAELGDSAMYLCASSLDAGRFGDTQYFGPGTRLTVL.

In its sample, this clone was seen a few times. The chain is built from TRBV5-1 and TRBJ2-1; the match to TRBD2 covers 8 bases. Germline loops: CDR1 SGHRS, CDR2 YFSETQ. The CDR3 runs to 13 residues. The J segment lost 4 bases and the V segment lost 6 bases, leaving 3 bases of the junction unmatched. CDR3 protein: CASKLADYNEQFF. The CDR3 DNA follows: TGCGCCAGCAAACTAGCGGATTACAATGAGCAGTTCTTC.

V gene TRBV30 combines with J gene TRBJ1-5; 7 bases align to TRBD1. CDR3 length: 15 amino acids. Germline-derived CDR1 and CDR2 are GTSNPN and SVGIG (reference sequence). The V gene end was trimmed by 2 bases and the J gene end by 4 bases; junction bases not matched to a gene: 8. CDR3 loop: CAWSPGGRGNQPQHF. The CDR3 nucleotides are TGTGCCTGGAGTCCGGGGGGCAGGGGGAATCAGCCCCAGCATTTT.

The chain joins TRBV7-9 to TRBJ2-1, with 7 bases lining up with TRBD1. CDR1 is SEHNR and CDR2 is FQNEAQ in the germline V gene (reference sequence). The CDR3 covers 14 residues. V lost 4 bases, J lost 3 bases, and 3 bases stayed unmatched. CDR3 region: CASSSTGNYNEQFF. CDR3 coding DNA: TGTGCCAGCAGCTCGACAGGGAACTACAATGAGCAGTTCTTC.

The chain carries TRBV6-6 and TRBJ2-1; 9 nucleotides agree with TRBD2. This CDR3 is 16 amino acids long. With V trimmed by 2 bases and J by 7 bases, 9 bases remained unmatched. Germline CDR1 reads MNHNY; CDR2 reads SVGAGI (reference sequence). The CDR3 region has the DNA TGTGCCAGCAGTTACCCGAGGCGGGAGGGCCTTAATGAGCAGTTCTTC. It specifies CASSYPRREGLNEQFF.

A few counts support this clone. The chain joins TRBV30 to TRBJ2-1, with 11 bases lining up with TRBD2. Germline V lookup: CDR1 GTSNPN, CDR2 SVGIG (reference sequence). Trimming removed 2 bases from V and 8 bases from J; junction bases left unmatched: 11. CDR3 size: 16 residues. CDR3 in DNA: TGTGCCTGGAGTCGATTTAGCGGGAGGGCCGTCGATGAGCAGTTCTTC. Its translation: CAWSRFSGRAVDEQFF.

The chain is built from TRBV10-3 and TRBJ1-2; tentatively, D is TRBD1 (5 bases). Trimming took 2 bases from V and 4 from J, leaving 14 bases between them. The CDR3 runs to 15 residues. From germline, CDR1 is ENHRY and CDR2 SYGVKD. CDR3 DNA sequence: TGTGCCATCAGTGAGCAGGACATGGAGACCTATGGCTACACCTTC. This encodes CAISEQDMETYGYTF.

This sequence joins TRBV30 and TRBJ2-3; no firm D call. V dropped 1 base and J dropped 6 bases, with 14 bases sitting between them. Germline loops: CDR1 GTSNPN, CDR2 SVGIG (reference sequence). The CDR3 consists of 14 residues. CDR3 residues: CAWSGGRVRDTQYF. CDR3 in DNA: TGTGCCTGGAGTGGAGGTCGGGTACGTGATACGCAGTATTTT. Full variable domain (missing parts from reference TRBV30 and TRBJ2-3): SQTIHQWPATLVQPVGSPLSLECTVEGTSNPNLYWYRQAAGRGLQLLFYSVGIGQISSEVPQNLSASRPQDRQFILSSKKLLLSDSGFYLCAWSGGRVRDTQYFGPGTRLTVL.

This clone appeared a few times. The V and J genes are TRBV6-6 and TRBJ2-1, with D tentatively TRBD2 (5 bases). Trimming left V 11 bases short and J 10 bases short, with 18 bases between. Germline CDR1 is MNHNY and CDR2 is SVGAGI (reference sequence). This CDR3 spans 12 amino acids. The CDR3 reads CACATTPPEQFF. CDR3 DNA sequence: TGTGCCTGCGCGACTACACCCCCCGAGCAGTTCTTC.

This clone came up a few times. The chain carries TRBV30 and TRBJ1-5; no clear D gene. Trimming removed 4 bases at V and 1 base at J, with 8 bases between. The CDR3 sequence is 13 residues long. The germline gives CDR1 GTSNPN, CDR2 SVGIG (reference sequence). The CDR3 sequence: CAWTAGSNQPQHF. DNA for the CDR3: TGTGCCTGGACGGCTGGCAGCAATCAGCCCCAGCATTTT.

The V gene is TRBV29-1, the J gene TRBJ1-4; 8 nucleotides agree with TRBD1. Germline values: CDR1 SQVTM, CDR2 ANQGSEA. The CDR3 is 12 residues long. Losses at the gene ends were 7 bases for V and 7 bases for J; bases not matched to a gene: 5. In nucleotides, the CDR3 is TGCAGCGGCAGACAGGGGATTGAAAAACTGTTTTTT. It yields the protein CSGRQGIEKLFF.

The V and J genes are TRBV30 and TRBJ2-2; 7 bases align to TRBD2. Germline CDR1 and CDR2: GTSNPN and SVGIG (reference sequence). The CDR3 runs 15 residues. V was clipped by 5 bases and J by 3 bases; unmatched bases: 9. The CDR3 DNA reads as TGTGCCTGGTGCCCGGCGGGAGTCGACACCGGGGAGCTGTTTTTT. Protein product: CAWCPAGVDTGELFF.

The V and J genes are TRBV30 and TRBJ2-1, with 8 bases aligning to TRBD2. The CDR3 contains 14 residues. J lost 4 bases, V lost 8 bases, and 10 bases had no gene match. CDR1 and CDR2 (germline): GTSNPN, SVGIG (reference sequence). In DNA, the CDR3 is TGTGCCCGCGGGGGGATCGTTGGTTACAATGAGCAGTTCTTC. It codes for CARGGIVGYNEQFF.

This clone has a handful of counts. The chain recombines TRBV10-3 with TRBJ1-5, with a weak D call TRBD1 (6 bases). The CDR3 has 14 amino acids. Germline V lookup: CDR1 ENHRY, CDR2 SYGVKD. Trimming stripped 5 bases from V and 0 bases from J, with 8 bases between. CDR3 loop: CAISRDNSNQPQHF. The CDR3 nucleotides are TGTGCCATCAGTCGGGACAATAGCAATCAGCCCCAGCATTTT.

The J gene is TRBJ2-1, the V gene TRBV4-1, with TRBD2 matching over 8 bases. This CDR3 spans 16 amino acids. The V segment lost 2 bases and the J segment 7 bases; nucleotides outside the gene matches: 10. The V gene's germline CDR1 is MGHRA and CDR2 YSYEKL. The CDR3 DNA follows: TGCGCCAGCAGCCAAAGGGCTAGCGGGTTATTTAATGAGCAGTTCTTC. It encodes CASSQRASGLFNEQFF.

This clone has more than one count but fewer than ten. The J gene is TRBJ2-6, the V gene TRBV27; TRBD2 is a possible D gene (5 bases). CDR3 length: 18 amino acids. Trimming cost V 2 bases and J 0 bases, with 14 bases left between them. The germline V gene has CDR1 MNHEY and CDR2 SMNVEV (reference sequence). The CDR3 sequence: CASSLVGVASSGANVLTF. CDR3 in DNA: TGTGCCAGCAGTTTAGTAGGTGTAGCGAGCTCTGGGGCCAACGTCCTGACTTTC.

This clone came up a few times. The rearrangement uses TRBV29-1 and TRBJ2-7, with TRBD1 matching 9 bases. The CDR3 is 13 residues long. Unmatched junction bases numbered 8, after V lost 6 bases and J lost 5 bases. In germline, CDR1 is SQVTM, CDR2 ANQGSEA. CDR3 nucleotides: TGCAGCGTGAGGACAGGGGTGTCGGACGAGCAGTACTTC. Translating gives CSVRTGVSDEQYF.

This clone was observed a few times. V is TRBV30 and J is TRBJ1-4, with D uncertain. V lost 4 bases to trimming and J lost 5 bases, with 11 bases between them. The length of the CDR3 is 13 residues. Germline V lookup: CDR1 GTSNPN, CDR2 SVGIG (reference sequence). The CDR3 loop reads CAWNPSLNEKLFF. Here the CDR3 DNA reads TGTGCCTGGAATCCAAGCTTAAATGAAAAACTGTTTTTT.

This clone appeared a few times. V and J are TRBV9 and TRBJ1-2, with D possibly matching TRBD1 (5 bases). Germline assignment: CDR1 SGDLS and CDR2 YYNGEE. The CDR3 has 14 amino acids. V was cut by 3 bases and J by 4 bases, with 13 bases left in between. This CDR3 is CASSDAGYRYGYTF. In DNA form, the CDR3 reads TGTGCCAGCAGCGACGCAGGGTACCGCTATGGCTACACCTTC.

This rearrangement joins TRBV18 to TRBJ2-7, with D possibly being TRBD2 (6 bases). The V and J ends lost 4 bases and 7 bases respectively, with 14 bases between them. This CDR3 contains 13 residues. The germline CDR1 and CDR2 sequences are KGHSH and LQKENI. The CDR3 region is CASSLGTAGEQYF. DNA for the CDR3: TGTGCCAGCTCACTCGGGACTGCCGGAGAGCAGTACTTC.

The sample holds a few counts of this clone. This CDR3 is CASSLQLAKNIQYF. For the CDR3, the DNA is TGTGCCAGCAGCTTACAGCTAGCCAAAAACATTCAGTACTTC. This chain joins TRBV7-9 and TRBJ2-4; D is unresolved. V was cut by 2 bases and J by 0 bases, with 5 bases left in between. CDR3 size: 14 residues. Looked up from germline, CDR1 is SEHNR and CDR2 is FQNEAQ (reference sequence). Full variable domain (remainder filled in from reference TRBV7-9 and TRBJ2-4): DTGVSQNPRHKITKRGQNVTFRCDPISEHNRLYWYRQTLGQGPEFLTYFQNEAQLEKSRLLSDRFSAERPKGSFSTLEIQRTEQGDSAMYLCASSLQLAKNIQYFGAGTRLSVL.

This clone has just a few counts. This chain joins TRBV4-2 and TRBJ2-1, with TRBD2 identical over 8 bases. The CDR3 loop spans 16 amino acids. V gave up 3 bases and J gave up 2 bases; unmatched junction bases: 6. CDR1 is LGHNA, CDR2 YNFKEQ, per germline. The CDR3 DNA reads TGTGCCAGCAGCCAGTACCGGGAGGGGACCTACAATGAGCAGTTCTTC. Its protein product is CASSQYREGTYNEQFF.

This clone has more than one count but fewer than ten. This rearrangement joins TRBV30 to TRBJ2-4, with 9 bases lining up with TRBD1. Germline V CDR1 and CDR2: GTSNPN, SVGIG (reference sequence). The CDR3 consists of 13 residues. J was trimmed by 6 bases and V by 7 bases; bases with no gene match: 7. CDR3 DNA: TGTGCCTCTGTGGGGACAGGGTCAAACATTCAGTACTTC. Its translation is CASVGTGSNIQYF. The complete variable domain, with remaining parts taken from reference TRBV30 and TRBJ2-4, reads SQTIHQWPATLVQPVGSPLSLECTVEGTSNPNLYWYRQAAGRGLQLLFYSVGIGQISSEVPQNLSASRPQDRQFILSSKKLLLSDSGFYLCASVGTGSNIQYFGAGTRLSVL.